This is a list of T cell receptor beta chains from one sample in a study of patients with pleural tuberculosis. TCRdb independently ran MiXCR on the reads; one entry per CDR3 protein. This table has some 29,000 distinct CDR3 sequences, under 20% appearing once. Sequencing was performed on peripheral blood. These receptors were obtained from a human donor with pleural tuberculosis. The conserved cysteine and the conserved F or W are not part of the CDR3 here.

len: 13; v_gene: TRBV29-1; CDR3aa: SVTGQVGPGDTQY
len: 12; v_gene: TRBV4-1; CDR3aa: ASSQDSRGLPQH
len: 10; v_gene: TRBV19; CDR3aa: ASSMRANEQF
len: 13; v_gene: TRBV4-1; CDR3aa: ASSQDRRRSETQY
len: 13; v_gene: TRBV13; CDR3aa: ASSLQREGTDTQY
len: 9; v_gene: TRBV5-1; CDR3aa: ASSSNWQQY
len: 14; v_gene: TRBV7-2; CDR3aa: ASSFDRTGTDYGYT
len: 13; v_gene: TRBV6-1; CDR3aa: ASSEVGTANTEAF
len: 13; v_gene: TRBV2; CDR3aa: ASSEWSVSGQPQH
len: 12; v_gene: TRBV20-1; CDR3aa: RARVEGPSTEAF